Reported below is one TCR beta chain. TCRdb's copy holds only in-frame clones and misses some; the assay was immunoSEQ multiplex PCR. In the table there are under 2,000,000 clones, about 94% of which are singletons. V shed 2 bases and J shed 2 bases, with 12 bases lying between them. This CDR3 region has 15 residues. CDR1 and CDR2 from the germline V gene are SGHTA and FQGNSA. These data originate in a study of shared clonotypes between healthy human individuals. Cells designated naive CD8 were CD45RO-negative and were positively selected for CCR7, with terminally differentiated effector memory CD45RA+ cells excluded.

The receptor was derived from a man in his late teens or twenties in good health. The chain links TRBV7-2 to TRBJ1-1; no clear D gene. Sequencing was done on a sample of naive CD8+ T cells sorted from blood. The CDR3 sequence: CASSLRPAANTEAFF. The CDR3 DNA is TGTGCCAGCAGCTTACGTCCCGCGGCAAACACTGAAGCTTTCTTT.